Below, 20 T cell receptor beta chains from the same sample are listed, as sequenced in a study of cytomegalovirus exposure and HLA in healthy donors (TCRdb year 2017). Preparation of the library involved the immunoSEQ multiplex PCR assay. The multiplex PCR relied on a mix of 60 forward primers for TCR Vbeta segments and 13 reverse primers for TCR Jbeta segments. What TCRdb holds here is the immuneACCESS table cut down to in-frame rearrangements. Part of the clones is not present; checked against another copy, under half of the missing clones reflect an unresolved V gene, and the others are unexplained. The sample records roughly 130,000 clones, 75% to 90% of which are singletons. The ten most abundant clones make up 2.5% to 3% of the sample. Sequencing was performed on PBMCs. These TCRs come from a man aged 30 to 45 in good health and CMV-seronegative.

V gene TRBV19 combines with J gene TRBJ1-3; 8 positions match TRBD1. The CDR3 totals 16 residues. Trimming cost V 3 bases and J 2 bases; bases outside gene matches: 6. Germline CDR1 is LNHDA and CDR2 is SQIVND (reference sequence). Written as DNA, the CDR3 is TGTGCCAGTAGTATCCCGGACAGGGTACCTGGAAACACCATATATTTT. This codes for CASSIPDRVPGNTIYF.

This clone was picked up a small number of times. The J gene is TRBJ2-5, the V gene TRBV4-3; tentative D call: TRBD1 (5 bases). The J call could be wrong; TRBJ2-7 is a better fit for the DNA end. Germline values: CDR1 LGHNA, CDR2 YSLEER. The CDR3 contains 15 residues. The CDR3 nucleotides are TGCGCCAGCAGCCCCCTACATGGGGCATCATACGAGCAGTACTTC. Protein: CASSPLHGASYEQYF.

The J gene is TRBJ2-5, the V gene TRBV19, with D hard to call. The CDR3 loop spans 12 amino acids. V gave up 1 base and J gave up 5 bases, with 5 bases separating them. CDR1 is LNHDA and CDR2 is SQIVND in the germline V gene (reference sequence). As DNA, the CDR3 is TGTGCCAGTAGTATAGTTGCGGAGACCCAGTACTTC. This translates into CASSIVAETQYF.

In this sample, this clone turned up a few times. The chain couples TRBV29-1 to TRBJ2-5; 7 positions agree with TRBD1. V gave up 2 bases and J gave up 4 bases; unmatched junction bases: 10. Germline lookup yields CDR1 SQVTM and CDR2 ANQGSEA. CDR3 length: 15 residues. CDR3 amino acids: CSVESRTGERETQYF. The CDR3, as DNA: TGCAGCGTTGAATCCCGGACAGGCGAGCGAGAGACCCAGTACTTC.

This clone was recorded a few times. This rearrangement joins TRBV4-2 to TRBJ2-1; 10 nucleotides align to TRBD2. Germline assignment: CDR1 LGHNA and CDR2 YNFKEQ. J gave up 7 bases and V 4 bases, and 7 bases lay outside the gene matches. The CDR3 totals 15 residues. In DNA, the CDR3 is TGTGCCAGCAGCCCCTCTAGCGGGAGTAGGAATGAGCAGTTCTTC. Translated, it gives CASSPSSGSRNEQFF.

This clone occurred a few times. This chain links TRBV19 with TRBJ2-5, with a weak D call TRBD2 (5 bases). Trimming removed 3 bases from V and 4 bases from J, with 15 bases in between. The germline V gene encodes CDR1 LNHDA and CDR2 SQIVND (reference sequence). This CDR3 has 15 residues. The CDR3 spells CASSMGSGDPETQYF. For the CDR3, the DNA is TGTGCCAGTAGTATGGGGTCCGGGGATCCAGAGACCCAGTACTTC.

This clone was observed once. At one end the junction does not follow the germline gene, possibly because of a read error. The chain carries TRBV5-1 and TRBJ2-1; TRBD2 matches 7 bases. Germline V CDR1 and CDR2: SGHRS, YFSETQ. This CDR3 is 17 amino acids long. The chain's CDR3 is CASSLGTRILSSNEQFF. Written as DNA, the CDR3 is TGCGCCAGCAGCTTGGGGACTAGAATCCTCTCCTCCAATGAGCAGTTCTTC.

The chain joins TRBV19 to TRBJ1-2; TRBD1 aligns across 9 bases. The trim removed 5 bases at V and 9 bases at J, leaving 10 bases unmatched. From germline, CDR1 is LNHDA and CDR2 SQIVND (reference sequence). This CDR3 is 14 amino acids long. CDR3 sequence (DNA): TGTGCCAGTAGTTCCGAAGCCGGGACAGGGCGCTACACCTTC. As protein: CASSSEAGTGRYTF.

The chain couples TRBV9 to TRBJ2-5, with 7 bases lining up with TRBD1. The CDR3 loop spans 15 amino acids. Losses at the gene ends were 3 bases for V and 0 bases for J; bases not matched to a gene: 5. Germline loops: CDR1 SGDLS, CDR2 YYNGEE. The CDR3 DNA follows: TGTGCCAGCAGCGCGGAAGGGACAGACCAAGAGACCCAGTACTTC. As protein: CASSAEGTDQETQYF.

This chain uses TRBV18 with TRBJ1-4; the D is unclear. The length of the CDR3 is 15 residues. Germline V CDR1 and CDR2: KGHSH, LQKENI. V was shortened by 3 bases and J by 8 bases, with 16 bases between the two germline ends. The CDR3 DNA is TGTGCCAGCTCACCTTCCGGGTCCAGTGGGGAAAAACTGTTTTTT. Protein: CASSPSGSSGEKLFF.

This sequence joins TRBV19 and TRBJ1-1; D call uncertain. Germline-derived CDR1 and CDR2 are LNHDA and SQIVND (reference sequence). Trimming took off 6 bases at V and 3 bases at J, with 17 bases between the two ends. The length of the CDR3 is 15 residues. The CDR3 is CASSSQASLDTEAFF. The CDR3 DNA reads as TGTGCCAGTAGCTCTCAAGCAAGTCTGGACACTGAAGCTTTCTTT. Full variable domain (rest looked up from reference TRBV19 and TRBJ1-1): DGGITQSPKYLFRKEGQNVTLSCEQNLNHDAMYWYRQDPGQGLRLIYYSQIVNDFQKGDIAEGYSVSREKKESFPLTVTSAQKNPTAFYLCASSSQASLDTEAFFGQGTRLTVV.

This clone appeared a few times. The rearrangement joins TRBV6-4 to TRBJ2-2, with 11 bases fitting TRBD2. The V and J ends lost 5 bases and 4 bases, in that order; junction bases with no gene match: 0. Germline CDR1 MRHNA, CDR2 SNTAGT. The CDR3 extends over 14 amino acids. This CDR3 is CASSTSGSTGELFF. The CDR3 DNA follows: TGTGCCAGCAGTACTAGCGGGAGCACCGGGGAGCTGTTTTTT.

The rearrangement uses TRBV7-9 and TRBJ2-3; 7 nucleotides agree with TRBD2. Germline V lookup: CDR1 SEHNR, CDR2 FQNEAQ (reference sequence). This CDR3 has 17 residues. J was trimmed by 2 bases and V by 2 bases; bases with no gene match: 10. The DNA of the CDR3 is TGTGCCAGCAGCTTAAAGGCGGGCGGGAGTCCCACAGATACGCAGTATTTT. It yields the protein CASSLKAGGSPTDTQYF.

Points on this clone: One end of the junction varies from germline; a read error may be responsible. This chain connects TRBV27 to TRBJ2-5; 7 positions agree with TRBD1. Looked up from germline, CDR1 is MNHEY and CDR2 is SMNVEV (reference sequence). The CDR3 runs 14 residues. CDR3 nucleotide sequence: TGTGCCAGCAGATTATCGACAGGGATCGCGACCCAGTACTTC. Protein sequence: CASRLSTGIATQYF.

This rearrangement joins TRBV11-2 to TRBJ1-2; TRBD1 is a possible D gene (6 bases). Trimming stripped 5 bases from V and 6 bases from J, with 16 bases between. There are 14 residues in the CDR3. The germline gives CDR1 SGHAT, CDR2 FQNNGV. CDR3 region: CASSPVAGDNGYTF. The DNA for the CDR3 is TGTGCCAGCAGCCCTGTTGCAGGGGACAATGGCTACACCTTC.

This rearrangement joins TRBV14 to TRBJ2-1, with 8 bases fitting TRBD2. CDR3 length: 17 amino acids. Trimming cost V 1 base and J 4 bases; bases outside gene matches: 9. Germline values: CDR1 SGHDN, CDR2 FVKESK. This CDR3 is CASSQVIGLAGYNEQFF. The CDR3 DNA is TGTGCCAGCAGCCAAGTAATAGGGCTAGCGGGTTACAATGAGCAGTTCTTC. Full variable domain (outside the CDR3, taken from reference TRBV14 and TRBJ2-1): EAGVTQFPSHSVIEKGQTVTLRCDPISGHDNLYWYRRVMGKEIKFLLHFVKESKQDESGMPNNRFLAERTGGTYSTLKVQPAELEDSGVYFCASSQVIGLAGYNEQFFGPGTRLTVL.

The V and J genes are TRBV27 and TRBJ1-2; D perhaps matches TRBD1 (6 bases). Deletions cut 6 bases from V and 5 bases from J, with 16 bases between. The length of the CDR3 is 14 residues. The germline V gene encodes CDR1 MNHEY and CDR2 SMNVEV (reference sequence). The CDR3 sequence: CASRLQGKTYGYTF. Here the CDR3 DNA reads TGTGCCAGCAGACTACAGGGCAAAACATATGGCTACACCTTC.

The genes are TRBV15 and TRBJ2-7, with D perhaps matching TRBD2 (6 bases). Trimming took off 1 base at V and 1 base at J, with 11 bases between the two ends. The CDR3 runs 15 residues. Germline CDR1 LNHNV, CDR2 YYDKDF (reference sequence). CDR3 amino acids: CATSRGLEGSYEQYF. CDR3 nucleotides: TGTGCCACCAGCAGAGGCCTGGAGGGGTCCTACGAGCAGTACTTC.

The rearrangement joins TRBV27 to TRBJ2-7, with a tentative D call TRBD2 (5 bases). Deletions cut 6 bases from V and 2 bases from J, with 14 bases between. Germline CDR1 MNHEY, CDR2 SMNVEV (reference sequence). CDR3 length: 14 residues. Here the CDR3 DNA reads TGTGCCAGCAGGGGTTCGGAGGATCCCTACGAGCAGTACTTC. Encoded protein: CASRGSEDPYEQYF.

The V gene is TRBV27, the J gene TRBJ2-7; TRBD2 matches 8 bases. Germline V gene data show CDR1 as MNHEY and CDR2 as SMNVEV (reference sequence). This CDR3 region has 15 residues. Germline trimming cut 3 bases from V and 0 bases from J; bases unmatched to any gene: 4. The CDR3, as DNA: TGTGCCAGCAGTTTGGCGGGAGGACTCTCCTACGAGCAGTACTTC. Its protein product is CASSLAGGLSYEQYF.